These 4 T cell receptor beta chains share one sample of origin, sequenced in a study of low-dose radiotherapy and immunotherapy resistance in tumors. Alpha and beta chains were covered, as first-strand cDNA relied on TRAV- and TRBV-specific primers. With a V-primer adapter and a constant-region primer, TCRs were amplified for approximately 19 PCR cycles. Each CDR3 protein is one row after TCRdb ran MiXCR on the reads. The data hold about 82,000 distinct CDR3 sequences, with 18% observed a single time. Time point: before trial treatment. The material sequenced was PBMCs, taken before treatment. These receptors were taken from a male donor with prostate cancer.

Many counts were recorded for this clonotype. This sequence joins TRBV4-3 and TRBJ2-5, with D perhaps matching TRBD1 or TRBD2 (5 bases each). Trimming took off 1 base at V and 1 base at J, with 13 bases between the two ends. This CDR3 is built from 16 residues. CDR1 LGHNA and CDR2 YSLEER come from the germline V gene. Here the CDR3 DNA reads TGCGCCAGCAGCCAAGCCCGGGGCCCCGGCCAAGAGACCCAGTACTTC. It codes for CASSQARGPGQETQYF.

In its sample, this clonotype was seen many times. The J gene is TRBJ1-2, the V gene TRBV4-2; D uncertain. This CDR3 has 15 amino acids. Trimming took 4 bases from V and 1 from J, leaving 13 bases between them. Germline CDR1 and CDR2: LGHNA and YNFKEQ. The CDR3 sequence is CASSLSPGNNYGYTF. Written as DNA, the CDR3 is TGTGCCAGCAGCCTATCGCCGGGCAATAACTATGGCTACACCTTC.

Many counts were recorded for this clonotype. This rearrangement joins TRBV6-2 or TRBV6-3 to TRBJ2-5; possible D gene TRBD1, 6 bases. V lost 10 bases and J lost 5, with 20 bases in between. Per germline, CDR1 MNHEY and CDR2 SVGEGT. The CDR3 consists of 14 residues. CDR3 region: CATVTNRDRETQYF. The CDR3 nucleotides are TGTGCCACCGTAACGAACAGGGATCGCGAGACCCAGTACTTC.

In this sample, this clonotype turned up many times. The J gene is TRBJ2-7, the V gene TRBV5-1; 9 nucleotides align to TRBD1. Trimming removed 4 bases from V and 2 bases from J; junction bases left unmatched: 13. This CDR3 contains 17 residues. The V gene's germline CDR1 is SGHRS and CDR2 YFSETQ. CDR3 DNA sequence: TGCGCCAGCAGCCCCGCACAGGGGGCCCAACTTACCTACGAGCAGTACTTC. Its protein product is CASSPAQGAQLTYEQYF. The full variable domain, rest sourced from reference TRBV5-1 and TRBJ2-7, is KAGVTQTPRYLIKTRGQQVTLSCSPISGHRSVSWYQQTPGQGLQFLFEYFSETQRNKGNFPGRFSGRQFSNSRSEMNVSTLELGDSALYLCASSPAQGAQLTYEQYFGPGTRLTVT.